The present TCR beta chain was sequenced within a study of T cell responses to AZD1222 COVID-19 vaccine. General study results and limits: Vaccine-related CD4 TCRs covered spike, predominating at 160-218 and 743-854. Females outnumbered males among donors, who were mostly white British; clonal diversity was possibly underestimated.

The repertoire was sequenced with immunoSEQ multiplex PCR; TCRdb's copy has only in-frame clones and lacks some. In the table there are 90,000 to 120,000 clones, around 90% of which are singletons. As for this clone: The antigen remains unidentified.

The V end lost 5 bases, the J end lost 5 bases, and 10 bases lay between the germline ends. The CDR3 has 13 residues. Germline CDR1 SEHNR, CDR2 FQNEAQ (reference sequence). This sequence was found in an adult in good health. The input for sequencing was peripheral blood, taken on day 0 of AZD1222 vaccination. The chain recombines TRBV7-9 with TRBJ1-3; D gene uncertain. The CDR3 bases are TGTGCCAGCAGCCCCTCCGCTAGAAACACCATATATTTT. This codes for CASSPSARNTIYF.